This T cell receptor (beta chain) was obtained from a study of spatial heterogeneity in lung cancer. Study observations and caveats: Expanded intratumoral alpha and beta TCR counts tracked tumor mutation counts.

This clonotype is termed medium-sized. Its specificity is unknown. TCRdb recomputed calls from the 5' RACE reads with MiXCR, one row per CDR3 protein. The sample has roughly 2,500 distinct CDR3 sequences; 5% to 6% are singletons. Time point defined: sample taken at primary tumor resection. Trimming cost V 2 bases and J 12 bases; bases outside gene matches: 6. This CDR3 has 13 residues. Looked up from germline, CDR1 is LNHNV and CDR2 is YYDKDF (reference sequence). This chain connects TRBV15 to TRBJ1-4; 7 nucleotides align to TRBD1. This specimen was lung tumor tissue, taken at surgery. The origin of this receptor is a male donor with early-stage non-small cell lung cancer. CDR3 nucleotides: TGTGCCACCAGCAGATACCGACAGGGTGAACTGTTTTTT. It yields the protein CATSRYRQGELFF. The full variable domain, rest sourced from reference TRBV15 and TRBJ1-4, is DAMVIQNPRYQVTQFGKPVTLSCSQTLNHNVMYWYQQKSSQAPKLLFHYYDKDFNNEADTPDNFQSRRPNTSFCFLDIRSPGLGDTAMYLCATSRYRQGELFFGSGTQLSVL.